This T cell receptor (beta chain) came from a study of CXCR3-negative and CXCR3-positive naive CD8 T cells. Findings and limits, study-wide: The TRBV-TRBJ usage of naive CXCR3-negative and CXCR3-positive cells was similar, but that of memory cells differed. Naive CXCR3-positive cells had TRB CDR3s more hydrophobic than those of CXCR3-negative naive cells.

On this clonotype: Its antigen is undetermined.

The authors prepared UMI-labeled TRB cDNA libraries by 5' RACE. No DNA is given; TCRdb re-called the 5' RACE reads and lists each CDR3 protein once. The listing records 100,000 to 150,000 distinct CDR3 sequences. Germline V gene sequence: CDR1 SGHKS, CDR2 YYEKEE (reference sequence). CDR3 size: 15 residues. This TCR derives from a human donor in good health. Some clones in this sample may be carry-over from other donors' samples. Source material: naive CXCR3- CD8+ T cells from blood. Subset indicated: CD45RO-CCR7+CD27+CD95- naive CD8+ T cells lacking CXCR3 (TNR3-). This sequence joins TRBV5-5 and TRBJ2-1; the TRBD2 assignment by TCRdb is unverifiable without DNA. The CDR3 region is CASSKGLASYNEQFF.